Listed below are T cell receptor beta chains from one sample, sequenced in a study of long-term antiretroviral therapy in people with HIV. Sequencing used immunoSEQ multiplex PCR; TCRdb keeps in-frame clones, though not all of them. In the table there are 25,000 to 35,000 clones, 96% of which are singletons. This material consisted of unsorted PBMCs, taken 6.6 years after starting antiretroviral therapy. These receptors came from a man aged 25 to 40 with HIV. Each CDR3 is given with its conserved first and last residue. Fields, in order: J gene, D gene, V gene, clone size, CDR3 DNA, CDR3 protein. A D gene is named only where the DNA matches it firmly. Clone size is shown for a subset of rows, as once, few, many or a class of expanded clone.

j_gene: TRBJ1-1
d_gene: TRBD1
v_gene: TRBV7-6
abundance: .
CDR3nt: TGTGCCAGCAGCTGGACAGGGGACACTGAAGCTTTCTTT
CDR3aa: CASSWTGDTEAFF

j_gene: TRBJ1-1
d_gene: TRBD1
v_gene: TRBV6-6
abundance: .
CDR3nt: TGTGCCAGCAGTAGCCCCCAGGGGGCCAACACTGAAGCTTTCTTT
CDR3aa: CASSSPQGANTEAFF

j_gene: TRBJ1-3
d_gene: .
v_gene: TRBV6-6
abundance: .
CDR3nt: TGTGCCAGCAGTTTCGACCAGGTGCTCTCTGGAAACACCATATATTTT
CDR3aa: CASSFDQVLSGNTIYF

j_gene: TRBJ2-3
d_gene: TRBD2
v_gene: TRBV19
abundance: .
CDR3nt: TGTGCCAGTGGAACTAGCGGGAGAGGGAATACGCAGTATTTT
CDR3aa: CASGTSGRGNTQYF

j_gene: TRBJ2-3
d_gene: TRBD2
v_gene: TRBV11-3
abundance: .
CDR3nt: TGTGCCAGCAGCCCGAAGCGGGGGGTAGATACGCAGTATTTT
CDR3aa: CASSPKRGVDTQYF

j_gene: TRBJ2-5
d_gene: .
v_gene: TRBV4-3
abundance: .
CDR3nt: TGCGCCAGCAGCCAAGAATACTCTACCCAAGAGACCCAGTACTTC
CDR3aa: CASSQEYSTQETQYF

j_gene: TRBJ2-7
d_gene: .
v_gene: TRBV29-1
abundance: .
CDR3nt: TGCAGCGTTGTAGTAATCTACGAGCAGTACTTC
CDR3aa: CSVVVIYEQYF

j_gene: TRBJ2-1
d_gene: .
v_gene: TRBV6-1
abundance: .
CDR3nt: TGTGCCAGCAGTGAAGTCTCCCTGGGCCCCTACAATGAGCAGTTCTTC
CDR3aa: CASSEVSLGPYNEQFF

j_gene: TRBJ2-7
d_gene: .
v_gene: TRBV4-3
abundance: .
CDR3nt: TGCGCCAGCAGCCAAGACGTGAGCGGCAACTACGAGCAGTACTTC
CDR3aa: CASSQDVSGNYEQYF

j_gene: TRBJ1-1
d_gene: .
v_gene: TRBV29-1
abundance: .
CDR3nt: TGCAGCGTTGTACGGCCATTGAACACTGAAGCTTTCTTT
CDR3aa: CSVVRPLNTEAFF

j_gene: TRBJ2-1
d_gene: TRBD2
v_gene: TRBV2
abundance: few
CDR3nt: TGTGCCAGCAGTCAACTAGCGAAGCAGTTCTTC
CDR3aa: CASSQLAKQFF

j_gene: TRBJ2-7
d_gene: TRBD1
v_gene: TRBV11-3
abundance: .
CDR3nt: TGTGCCAGCAGCTTACGGGGGACAGGCTACGAGCAGTACTTC
CDR3aa: CASSLRGTGYEQYF

j_gene: TRBJ1-1
d_gene: TRBD1
v_gene: TRBV4-2
abundance: .
CDR3nt: TGTGCCAGCAGCCAAGATCGGAGACAGGGGAACACTGAAGCTTTCTTT
CDR3aa: CASSQDRRQGNTEAFF

j_gene: TRBJ1-6
d_gene: .
v_gene: TRBV6-4
abundance: once
CDR3nt: TGTGCCAGCAGTTTGGACAGCTCACCACCCCTCCACTTT
CDR3aa: CASSLDSSPPLHF

j_gene: TRBJ1-1
d_gene: .
v_gene: TRBV5-4
abundance: .
CDR3nt: TGTGCCAGCAGCTATGGGACGGGAAGGGCTTTCTTT
CDR3aa: CASSYGTGRAFF

j_gene: TRBJ2-7
d_gene: .
v_gene: TRBV4-3
abundance: .
CDR3nt: TGCGCCAGCAGCCAAGATGCAAACGAGCAGTACTTC
CDR3aa: CASSQDANEQYF

j_gene: TRBJ1-5
d_gene: .
v_gene: TRBV7-5
abundance: once
CDR3nt: TGTGCCAGAAGCTTAGTAGGACAGGGATTCGGAAATCAGCCCCAGCATTTT
CDR3aa: CARSLVGQGFGNQPQHF

j_gene: TRBJ1-6
d_gene: TRBD1
v_gene: TRBV7-9
abundance: .
CDR3nt: TGTGCCAGCAGCCCGGGGGGACAGGGCACTTCACCCCTCCACTTT
CDR3aa: CASSPGGQGTSPLHF

j_gene: TRBJ2-4
d_gene: .
v_gene: TRBV6-4
abundance: .
CDR3nt: TGTGCCAGCAGGGTCAACAAAAACATTCAGTACTTC
CDR3aa: CASRVNKNIQYF

j_gene: TRBJ1-2
d_gene: TRBD1
v_gene: TRBV11-1
abundance: once
CDR3nt: TGTGCCAGCAGCTCTAAGGACAGGGTAACGGATGGCTACACCTTC
CDR3aa: CASSSKDRVTDGYTF

j_gene: TRBJ1-5
d_gene: TRBD1
v_gene: TRBV5-6
abundance: .
CDR3nt: TGTGCCAGCAGCCGATTACGGACAGGGGAGAATCAGCCCCAGCATTTT
CDR3aa: CASSRLRTGENQPQHF

j_gene: TRBJ1-2
d_gene: .
v_gene: TRBV29-1
abundance: .
CDR3nt: TGCAGCGTTGCCAGAGGGTATGGCTACACCTTC
CDR3aa: CSVARGYGYTF

j_gene: TRBJ2-1
d_gene: .
v_gene: TRBV19
abundance: .
CDR3nt: TGTGCCAGTAGTATAGACGGGAGTTCGAATGAGCAGTTCTTC
CDR3aa: CASSIDGSSNEQFF

j_gene: TRBJ2-1
d_gene: .
v_gene: TRBV30
abundance: .
CDR3nt: TGTGCCTGGAGCTGGCGGAGATACAATGAGCAGTTCTTC
CDR3aa: CAWSWRRYNEQFF

j_gene: TRBJ1-1
d_gene: TRBD1
v_gene: TRBV10-2
abundance: once
CDR3nt: TGCGCCAGCCGACAGGGGGCGCATACTGAAGCTTTCTTT
CDR3aa: CASRQGAHTEAFF

j_gene: TRBJ2-1
d_gene: TRBD2
v_gene: TRBV7-9
abundance: .
CDR3nt: TGTGCCAGCAGCTTAGGGCTAGCGGGACCTCATGAGCAGTTCTTC
CDR3aa: CASSLGLAGPHEQFF

j_gene: TRBJ1-5
d_gene: .
v_gene: TRBV6-5
abundance: .
CDR3nt: TGTGCCAGCAGCTGGACACCCGGTCAGCCCCAGCATTTT
CDR3aa: CASSWTPGQPQHF

j_gene: TRBJ2-2
d_gene: .
v_gene: TRBV18
abundance: .
CDR3nt: TGTGCCAGCTCCCCGTCGGGGGACACCGGGGAGCTGTTTTTT
CDR3aa: CASSPSGDTGELFF

j_gene: TRBJ2-1
d_gene: .
v_gene: TRBV5-1
abundance: .
CDR3nt: TGCGCCAGCAGCTTGGGGACAGTTGCGGCTAGTGAGCAGTTCTTC
CDR3aa: CASSLGTVAASEQFF

j_gene: TRBJ2-7
d_gene: .
v_gene: TRBV27
abundance: .
CDR3nt: TGTGCCAGCAGTTTATTTTCCTACGCCTCCTACGAGCAGTACTTC
CDR3aa: CASSLFSYASYEQYF

j_gene: TRBJ2-5
d_gene: .
v_gene: TRBV7-2
abundance: .
CDR3nt: TGTGCCTGCTCAAAAAGGGTCCTCCAAGAGACCCAGTACTTC
CDR3aa: CACSKRVLQETQYF

j_gene: TRBJ2-7
d_gene: .
v_gene: TRBV28
abundance: .
CDR3nt: TGTGCCAGCAGTTATGGGGTCGAAGCCTACGAGCAGTACTTC
CDR3aa: CASSYGVEAYEQYF

j_gene: TRBJ1-1
d_gene: .
v_gene: TRBV10-3
abundance: .
CDR3nt: TGTGCCATCAGTGGGCACGGTCCGGTCTCTGAAGCTTTCTTT
CDR3aa: CAISGHGPVSEAFF

j_gene: TRBJ2-1
d_gene: TRBD1
v_gene: TRBV27
abundance: .
CDR3nt: TGTGCCAGCAGGGACAGGGGGTTGGGTGAGCAGTTCTTC
CDR3aa: CASRDRGLGEQFF

j_gene: TRBJ1-5
d_gene: .
v_gene: TRBV21-1
abundance: once
CDR3nt: TGTGCCAGCAGCACGGGACCCTGGAGCAATCAGCCCCAGCATTTT
CDR3aa: CASSTGPWSNQPQHF

j_gene: TRBJ1-1
d_gene: .
v_gene: TRBV19
abundance: .
CDR3nt: TGTGCCAGTAGTATCCGGAGGGAGTCTATGAACACTGAAGCTTTCTTT
CDR3aa: CASSIRRESMNTEAFF

j_gene: TRBJ2-3
d_gene: TRBD2
v_gene: TRBV7-9
abundance: .
CDR3nt: TGTGCCAGCAGCTTATCCTCTACGGGGGGGGATACGCAGTATTTT
CDR3aa: CASSLSSTGGDTQYF

j_gene: TRBJ1-3
d_gene: .
v_gene: TRBV12-5
abundance: .
CDR3nt: TGTGCTAGTGGTTTTTCCCCACAGGTCGGAAACACCATATATTTT
CDR3aa: CASGFSPQVGNTIYF

j_gene: TRBJ2-7
d_gene: .
v_gene: TRBV2
abundance: .
CDR3nt: TGTGCCAGCGCGCTATTGGACGAGCAGTACTTC
CDR3aa: CASALLDEQYF